This T cell receptor beta chain was documented in a study of control samples from healthy donors and cancer patients. This clone appeared once. The method was immunoSEQ multiplex PCR; TCRdb's version includes in-frame clones alone and lacks a portion of them. The sample records around 120,000 clones, about 95% being singletons. V trimming: 2 bases; J trimming: 3 bases; junction bases outside the gene matches: 2. The germline gives CDR1 SGHTA, CDR2 FQGNSA. The CDR3 has 14 amino acids. The material sequenced was blood. The receptor was derived from a young man in good health. The chain combines TRBV7-2 with TRBJ2-7; 9 bases line up with TRBD1. In DNA form, the CDR3 reads TGTGCCAGCAGCTTAACGGGACAGGGCTACGAGCAGTACTTC. Amino acids: CASSLTGQGYEQYF.